What follows describes a single TCR beta chain. The ends lost 5 bases at V and 6 bases at J; junction bases unmatched: 3. CDR1 and CDR2 (germline): LGHNA, YNFKEQ. This CDR3 comprises 14 residues. The entry originates in a study of blood T cell repertoires in COVID-19. At the level of the study: T cells, B-cell-depleted T cells, or PBMCs supplied cDNA or gDNA.

Original processing methods: The assay estimated nucleated cells by amplifying reference gene primers. Profiling relied on immunoSEQ multiplex PCR, and the TCRdb table lists in-frame clones only, not all of them. That table supplies the V and J calls and clone size; D and trimming were determined from the DNA. The table records about 90,000 clones, approximately 90% of them present only once. The chain has TRBV4-2 and TRBJ1-4, with 10 positions matching TRBD1. Sequencing was performed on peripheral blood. This clonotype was obtained from a male donor with acute or convalescent COVID-19. The CDR3 sequence is CASSTGQGDEKLFF. CDR3 DNA: TGTGCCAGCAGCACCGGACAGGGGGATGAAAAACTGTTTTTT.